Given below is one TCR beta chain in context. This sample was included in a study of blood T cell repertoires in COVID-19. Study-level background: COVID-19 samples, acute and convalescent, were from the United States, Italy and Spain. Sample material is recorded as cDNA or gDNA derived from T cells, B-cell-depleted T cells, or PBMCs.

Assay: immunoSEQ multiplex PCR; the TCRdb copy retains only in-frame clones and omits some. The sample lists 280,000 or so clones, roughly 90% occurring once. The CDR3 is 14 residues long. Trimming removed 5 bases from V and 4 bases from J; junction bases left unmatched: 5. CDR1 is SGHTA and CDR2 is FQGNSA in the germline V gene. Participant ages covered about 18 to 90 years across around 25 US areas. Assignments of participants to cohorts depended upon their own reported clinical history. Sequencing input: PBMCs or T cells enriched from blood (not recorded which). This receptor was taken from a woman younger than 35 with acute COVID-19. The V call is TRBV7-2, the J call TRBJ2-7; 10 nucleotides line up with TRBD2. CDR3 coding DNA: TGTGCCAGCAGCGTTTCTAGCGGGAGTTACGAGCAGTACTTC. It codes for CASSVSSGSYEQYF.